Presented here are 22 T cell receptor beta chains from one specimen sequenced in a study of control samples from healthy donors and cancer patients. Clones were sequenced by immunoSEQ multiplex PCR, and TCRdb holds only the in-frame ones, with some missing. Of some 120,000 clones listed, over 90% are singletons. Sequences were obtained from blood. The receptor source for this set is a man aged 25 to 40 in good health.

V and J are TRBV23-1 and TRBJ2-1; D not certain. TRBV23-1 counts as an open reading frame of uncertain function. V lost 6 bases and J lost 4, with 13 bases in between. The length of the CDR3 is 14 residues. The CDR3 loop reads CASRHTDPYNEQFF. DNA of the CDR3: TGCGCCAGCAGACACACCGACCCTTACAATGAGCAGTTCTTC.

This rearrangement joins TRBV18 to TRBJ1-1, with D possibly TRBD1 on 5 matching bases. Germline V gives CDR1 KGHSH, CDR2 LQKENI. Trimming cost V 4 bases and J 10 bases, with 16 bases left between them. The CDR3 is 13 residues long. The CDR3 nucleotides are TGTGCCAGCTCACGTGACAGTTCGGATGTAGCTTTCTTT. Translated, it gives CASSRDSSDVAFF.

The V call is TRBV4-1, the J call TRBJ2-7; D uncertain. The germline V gene has CDR1 MGHRA and CDR2 YSYEKL. The V gene lost 0 bases and the J gene lost 6 bases, with 15 bases spanning the gap. The length of the CDR3 is 15 residues. The CDR3 nucleotides are TGCGCCAGCAGCCAAGATGGGTCGACGGCCGGCGAGCAGTACTTC. Protein product: CASSQDGSTAGEQYF.

The chain couples TRBV6-5 to TRBJ1-5; D is ambiguous. Germline V CDR1 and CDR2: MNHEY, SVGAGI. Trimming removed 5 bases from V and 4 bases from J, with 6 bases in between. There are 12 residues in the CDR3. The CDR3 is CASSPLNQPQHF. Written as DNA, the CDR3 is TGTGCCAGCAGTCCCCTTAATCAGCCCCAGCATTTT.

The rearrangement uses TRBV7-2 and TRBJ1-1; 8 bases are a match to TRBD1. Looked up from germline, CDR1 is SGHTA and CDR2 is FQGNSA. Losses at the gene ends were 3 bases for V and 0 bases for J; bases not matched to a gene: 3. This CDR3 has 15 amino acids. CDR3 in amino acids: CASSFGTGMNTEAFF. DNA of the CDR3: TGTGCCAGCAGCTTTGGGACAGGTATGAACACTGAAGCTTTCTTT.

The chain links TRBV27 to TRBJ2-7, with 8 bases aligning to TRBD1. The CDR3 is 15 amino acids. V was pared by 4 bases and J by 3 bases, with 8 bases of the junction left unmatched. Germline lookup yields CDR1 MNHEY and CDR2 SMNVEV (reference sequence). This chain's CDR3 is CASSSPIRGLYEQYF. Here the CDR3 DNA reads TGTGCCAGCAGTTCACCGATCAGGGGGCTCTACGAGCAGTACTTC.

V is TRBV6-2 or TRBV6-3 and J is TRBJ1-4; D unclear. The V end lost 4 bases, the J end lost 4 bases, and 13 bases lay between the germline ends. In germline, CDR1 is MNHEY, CDR2 SVGEGT. The CDR3 runs to 15 residues. The CDR3 loop reads CASSSPEDVNEKLFF. The CDR3 DNA follows: TGTGCCAGCAGTTCCCCCGAGGATGTTAATGAAAAACTGTTTTTT.

The chain recombines TRBV10-1 with TRBJ1-6; D call uncertain. Trimming shortened V by 3 bases and J by 0 bases, and 15 bases separated the two germline ends. Per germline, CDR1 WNHNN and CDR2 SYGVQD (reference sequence). The CDR3 runs to 18 residues. The chain's CDR3 is CASSDFPTVTSYNSPLHF. CDR3 coding DNA: TGCGCCAGCAGTGATTTCCCTACAGTTACCTCCTATAATTCACCCCTCCACTTT.

The chain uses TRBV4-1 and TRBJ2-3; weak D call: TRBD2 (5 bases). Trimming removed 3 bases at V and 2 bases at J, with 18 bases between. Germline V gives CDR1 MGHRA, CDR2 YSYEKL. CDR3 length: 17 residues. CDR3 sequence: CASSHERYGLVTDTQYF. The DNA for the CDR3 is TGCGCCAGCAGCCATGAAAGGTATGGACTGGTCACAGATACGCAGTATTTT.

The chain joins TRBV18 to TRBJ2-3, with D maybe TRBD2 (5 bases). Looked up from germline, CDR1 is KGHSH and CDR2 is LQKENI. The CDR3 runs 11 residues. V shed 6 bases and J shed 5 bases, with 6 bases lying between them. The CDR3 reads CASSGGDTQYF. The CDR3, as DNA: TGTGCCAGCTCCGGAGGAGATACGCAGTATTTT.

This clone has more than one count but fewer than ten. The V and J genes are TRBV7-9 and TRBJ1-1; D not certain. This CDR3 contains 12 residues. The germline V gene has CDR1 SEHNR and CDR2 FQNEAQ (reference sequence). Trimming stripped 5 bases from V and 4 bases from J, with 8 bases between. CDR3 in DNA: TGTGCCAGCAGCCGGGATTTCACTGAAGCTTTCTTT. It codes for CASSRDFTEAFF.

This sequence joins TRBV6-5 and TRBJ2-7; 10 bases are shared with TRBD2. Trimming removed 0 bases from V and 7 bases from J; junction bases left unmatched: 6. The CDR3 contains 15 residues. CDR1 is MNHEY and CDR2 is SVGAGI in the germline V gene. The CDR3 region is CASSYSASGGKEQYF. As DNA, the CDR3 is TGTGCCAGCAGTTACTCGGCTAGCGGGGGTAAGGAGCAGTACTTC.

The V call is TRBV4-2, the J call TRBJ1-1; D not certain. The V end lost 0 bases, the J end lost 7 bases, and 9 bases lay between the germline ends. This CDR3 has 13 amino acids. Germline values: CDR1 LGHNA, CDR2 YNFKEQ. The CDR3 bases are TGTGCCAGCAGCCAAGATCCGGGCGGTGAAGCTTTCTTT. It yields the protein CASSQDPGGEAFF.

This chain uses TRBV5-1 with TRBJ1-1, with 7 nucleotides matching TRBD1. Losses at the gene ends were 7 bases for V and 4 bases for J; bases not matched to a gene: 13. CDR1 and CDR2 from the germline V gene are SGHRS and YFSETQ. The CDR3 extends over 15 amino acids. The CDR3 nucleotides read TGCGCCAGCCTCGCCCAAACAGGGGACTTCACTGAAGCTTTCTTT. Translated: CASLAQTGDFTEAFF.

The gene calls are TRBV9 and TRBJ1-4, with TRBD1 identical over 7 bases. Germline loops: CDR1 SGDLS, CDR2 YYNGEE. The CDR3 sequence is 17 residues long. V gave up 3 bases and J gave up 7 bases; unmatched junction bases: 15. In nucleotides, the CDR3 is TGTGCCAGCAGCGAGAGACAGGGTCTAACCTTTCGTGAAAAACTGTTTTTT. Protein product: CASSERQGLTFREKLFF.

The chain combines TRBV7-9 with TRBJ1-2, with D unresolved. The CDR3 covers 17 residues. Between the trimmed V and J ends, which lost 3 bases and 3 bases, there was a span of 20 bases. Germline loops: CDR1 SEHNR, CDR2 FQNEAQ (reference sequence). This chain's CDR3 is CASSFNARGSGDYGYTF. The CDR3 nucleotides read TGTGCCAGCAGCTTCAACGCCCGAGGGAGTGGGGACTATGGCTACACCTTC.

The V and J genes are TRBV27 and TRBJ1-4; D unclear. V was trimmed by 4 bases and J by 8 bases, leaving 14 bases between them. CDR1 and CDR2 (germline): MNHEY, SMNVEV (reference sequence). The CDR3 totals 14 residues. CDR3 amino acids: CASSSDPRQEKLFF. In DNA form, the CDR3 reads TGTGCCAGCAGTTCCGACCCCCGGCAGGAAAAACTGTTTTTT. Complete variable domain (other parts from reference TRBV27 and TRBJ1-4): EAQVTQNPRYLITVTGKKLTVTCSQNMNHEYMSWYRQDPGLGLRQIYYSMNVEVTDKGDVPEGYKVSRKEKRNFPLILESPSPNQTSLYFCASSSDPRQEKLFFGSGTQLSVL.

The genes are TRBV6-5 and TRBJ1-1; D call uncertain. V was cut by 5 bases and J by 0 bases, with 13 bases left in between. CDR3 length: 15 amino acids. The germline V gene has CDR1 MNHEY and CDR2 SVGAGI. In nucleotides, the CDR3 is TGTGCCAGCAGTCCCTGGGTGAGATTGAACACTGAAGCTTTCTTT. It specifies CASSPWVRLNTEAFF.

This rearrangement joins TRBV19 to TRBJ1-1, with D possibly TRBD1 on 6 matching bases. The germline gives CDR1 LNHDA, CDR2 SQIVND (reference sequence). Trimming cost V 3 bases and J 0 bases, with 11 bases left between them. The CDR3 consists of 15 residues. CDR3 protein: CASSITGTMNTEAFF. The CDR3 bases are TGTGCCAGTAGTATTACCGGGACAATGAACACTGAAGCTTTCTTT. The full variable domain, with the rest looked up from reference TRBV19 and TRBJ1-1, is DGGITQSPKYLFRKEGQNVTLSCEQNLNHDAMYWYRQDPGQGLRLIYYSQIVNDFQKGDIAEGYSVSREKKESFPLTVTSAQKNPTAFYLCASSITGTMNTEAFFGQGTRLTVV.

This chain connects TRBV11-2 to TRBJ2-1; D is undetermined. The germline CDR1 and CDR2 sequences are SGHAT and FQNNGV. This CDR3 comprises 12 residues. The ends were cut back, 2 bases at V and 7 bases at J, with 6 bases in the middle. The DNA of the CDR3 is TGTGCCAGCAGCTTATCGGAAAATGAGCAGTTCTTC. The encoded protein is CASSLSENEQFF.

The gene calls are TRBV28 and TRBJ1-1; TRBD1 agrees at 8 bases. V lost 6 bases, J lost 0 bases, and 9 bases stayed unmatched. Per germline, CDR1 MDHEN and CDR2 SYDVKM. The CDR3 has 16 residues. CDR3 residues: CASRRRDRIMNTEAFF. The CDR3 DNA sequence: TGTGCCAGCAGACGCCGGGACAGGATCATGAACACTGAAGCTTTCTTT.

This chain connects TRBV7-9 to TRBJ1-3; D gene unclear. CDR1 is SEHNR, CDR2 FQNEAQ, per germline (reference sequence). The V and J ends lost 5 bases and 0 bases respectively, with 11 bases between them. CDR3 length: 15 residues. CDR3 sequence reads: CASSPVEDSGNTIYF. Written as DNA, the CDR3 is TGTGCCAGCAGCCCCGTCGAGGACTCTGGAAACACCATATATTTT.